Below, 21 T cell receptor beta chains from the same sample are listed, as sequenced in a study of OX40 agonist ivuxolimab in advanced cancers. Assay: immunoSEQ multiplex PCR; the TCRdb copy retains only in-frame clones and omits some. The data contain about 58,000 clones, approximately 88% of them singletons. This specimen consisted of CD4+ or CD8+ T cells sorted from blood, obtained in a trial of the OX40 agonist ivuxolimab. The receptors were sampled from an adult with an advanced solid tumor such as melanoma, head and neck, liver or kidney cancer.

The genes are TRBV25-1 and TRBJ2-5; 9 bases map to TRBD2. Trimming cost V 8 bases and J 5 bases; bases outside gene matches: 6. Looked up from germline, CDR1 is MGHDK and CDR2 is SYGVNS. The CDR3 is 13 residues long. In DNA form, the CDR3 reads TGTGCCAGCTATAGCGGGAGTCTGGAGACCCAGTACTTC. Translating gives CASYSGSLETQYF.

This clone was found once. V gene TRBV6-5 combines with J gene TRBJ1-1; D not certain. Germline CDR1 MNHEY, CDR2 SVGAGI. This CDR3 has 15 residues. Trimming took 5 bases from V and 0 from J, leaving 13 bases between them. CDR3 amino acids: CASSAHSHMNTEAFF. CDR3 in DNA: TGTGCCAGCAGTGCGCACAGCCATATGAACACTGAAGCTTTCTTT.

The DNA for the CDR3 is TGTGCCACCAGCAGGATAGCGGGAGGTGGCAATGAGCAGTTCTTC. Protein sequence: CATSRIAGGGNEQFF. The chain is built from TRBV15 and TRBJ2-1, with TRBD2 matching over 10 bases. J was trimmed by 6 bases and V by 3 bases; bases with no gene match: 5. From germline, CDR1 is LNHNV and CDR2 YYDKDF (reference sequence). The CDR3 loop spans 15 amino acids. Filled out from reference TRBV15 and TRBJ2-1, the complete variable domain reads DAMVIQNPRYQVTQFGKPVTLSCSQTLNHNVMYWYQQKSSQAPKLLFHYYDKDFNNEADTPDNFQSRRPNTSFCFLDIRSPGLGDTAMYLCATSRIAGGGNEQFFGPGTRLTVL.

CDR3 region: CASSPRGVLGQETQYF. The DNA for the CDR3 is TGTGCCAGCAGCCCGCGGGGGGTTTTGGGGCAAGAGACCCAGTACTTC. V usage is TRBV7-9 and J usage is TRBJ2-5, with TRBD2 matching 8 bases. Germline trimming cut 5 bases from V and 2 bases from J; bases unmatched to any gene: 10. The germline gives CDR1 SEHNR, CDR2 FQNEAQ (reference sequence). CDR3 length: 16 residues.

This clone came up once. Germline and junction disagree at one end, which may indicate a read error. This chain links TRBV5-1 with TRBJ2-3, with unresolved D. The CDR3 sequence is 8 residues long. Germline lookup yields CDR1 SGHRS and CDR2 YFSETQ. This CDR3 reads CASSPPSF. The CDR3 coding sequence is TGCGCCAGCAGCCCTCCGTCCTTT.

The chain is built from TRBV2 and TRBJ2-2; TRBD2 matches 7 bases. V trimming: 5 bases; J trimming: 3 bases; junction bases outside the gene matches: 6. The CDR3 length is 15 residues. Germline loops: CDR1 SNHLY, CDR2 FYNNEI. CDR3 residues: CASSRGRTDTGELFF. CDR3 DNA: TGTGCCAGCAGTCGCGGGAGAACTGACACCGGGGAGCTGTTTTTT.

In its sample, this clone was seen once. The chain combines TRBV6-5 with TRBJ2-3; 7 positions match TRBD1. The CDR3 totals 14 residues. Looked up from germline, CDR1 is MNHEY and CDR2 is SVGAGI. Trimming took 0 bases from V and 3 from J; bases not matched to a gene: 0. The CDR3 spells CASSYSGQTDTQYF. The CDR3 region has the DNA TGTGCCAGCAGTTACTCGGGACAGACAGATACGCAGTATTTT.

The rearrangement uses TRBV27 and TRBJ2-7; TRBD1 matches 7 bases. CDR1 and CDR2 from the germline V gene are MNHEY and SMNVEV (reference sequence). The CDR3 runs to 15 residues. V gave up 5 bases and J gave up 1 base; unmatched junction bases: 8. The CDR3 DNA follows: TGTGCCAGCAGTGATACAGGGGTTCTATCCTACGAGCAGTACTTC. Translation gives CASSDTGVLSYEQYF.

The V call is TRBV27, the J call TRBJ1-1; D is ambiguous. The ends were cut back, 6 bases at V and 3 bases at J, with 11 bases in the middle. This CDR3 has 13 amino acids. CDR1 is MNHEY and CDR2 is SMNVEV in the germline V gene (reference sequence). The CDR3 loop is CASRTVGDTEAFF. The CDR3 DNA sequence: TGTGCCAGCAGGACGGTCGGAGACACTGAAGCTTTCTTT.

The CDR3 loop reads CASSQNGQGGGYTF. The CDR3 DNA reads TGTGCCAGCAGTCAAAATGGACAGGGTGGTGGCTACACCTTC. The chain couples TRBV6-5 to TRBJ1-2; TRBD1 matches at 8 bases. Germline assignment: CDR1 MNHEY and CDR2 SVGAGI. V dropped 5 bases and J dropped 7; count of bases not matched to a gene: 9. The CDR3 consists of 14 residues.

The CDR3 loop reads CASSAALQETQYF. Written as DNA, the CDR3 is TGTGCCAGCAGCGCGGCCTTACAAGAGACCCAGTACTTC. This sequence joins TRBV11-2 and TRBJ2-5; D ambiguous. There are 13 residues in the CDR3. Germline loops: CDR1 SGHAT, CDR2 FQNNGV. Trimming stripped 5 bases from V and 2 bases from J, with 9 bases between.

The V call is TRBV14, the J call TRBJ2-7; possible D gene TRBD1, 6 bases. Germline V gene sequence: CDR1 SGHDN, CDR2 FVKESK. This CDR3 is built from 16 residues. V dropped 1 base and J dropped 2 bases, with 15 bases sitting between them. The CDR3, as DNA: TGTGCCAGCAGCCAAGTCAGGGGCGCATACACCTACGAGCAGTACTTC. This gives the protein CASSQVRGAYTYEQYF. Based on the CDR3 plus reference TRBV14 and TRBJ2-7, the full variable domain is EAGVTQFPSHSVIEKGQTVTLRCDPISGHDNLYWYRRVMGKEIKFLLHFVKESKQDESGMPNNRFLAERTGGTYSTLKVQPAELEDSGVYFCASSQVRGAYTYEQYFGPGTRLTVT.

This clone is termed medium-sized (0.01 to 0.1%). V is TRBV5-8 and J is TRBJ1-5; 11 positions agree with TRBD1. Looked up from germline, CDR1 is SGHTS and CDR2 is YDEGEE. CDR3 length: 17 amino acids. V lost 8 bases and J lost 4; bases outside the gene matches: 14. DNA of the CDR3: TGTGCCAGTTCCGGACAGGGGGCATCGGTGGGGAATCAGCCCCAGCATTTT. This sequence encodes CASSGQGASVGNQPQHF. The variable domain in full, completed from reference TRBV5-8 and TRBJ1-5, reads EAGVTQSPTHLIKTRGQQATLRCSPISGHTSVYWYQQALGLGLQFLLWYDEGEERNRGNFPPRFSGRQFPNYSSELNVNALELEDSALYLCASSGQGASVGNQPQHFGDGTRLSIL.

A remark on this clone: Relative to the germline gene, one junction end is altered; a read error may explain this. The genes are TRBV28 and TRBJ1-2; no firm D call. This CDR3 region has 14 residues. Looked up from germline, CDR1 is MDHEN and CDR2 is SYDVKM. CDR3 loop: CASSFEGAERGYTF. For the CDR3, the DNA is TGTGCCAGCAGTTTTGAGGGTGCCGAGAGAGGCTACACCTTT.

There are a few counts of this clone. The rearrangement uses TRBV30 and TRBJ1-2; tentatively, D is TRBD1 (5 bases). Trimming left V 8 bases short and J 4 bases short, with 14 bases between. CDR3 length equals 12 residues. CDR1 GTSNPN and CDR2 SVGIG come from the germline V gene (reference sequence). This CDR3 reads CARDTRGYGYTF. The CDR3 nucleotides are TGTGCCCGGGATACGAGGGGCTATGGCTACACCTTC. Complete variable domain (other parts from reference TRBV30 and TRBJ1-2): SQTIHQWPATLVQPVGSPLSLECTVEGTSNPNLYWYRQAAGRGLQLLFYSVGIGQISSEVPQNLSASRPQDRQFILSSKKLLLSDSGFYLCARDTRGYGYTFGSGTRLTVV.

V and J are TRBV6-5 and TRBJ1-1; the D gene is possibly TRBD1 (6 bases). The CDR3 sequence is 14 residues long. Germline V gene sequence: CDR1 MNHEY, CDR2 SVGAGI. V gave up 2 bases and J gave up 11 bases, with 18 bases separating them. CDR3 sequence reads: CASSYNGGPAGAFF. In DNA, the CDR3 is TGTGCCAGCAGTTACAATGGGGGGCCGGCCGGGGCTTTCTTT.

This clone was seen more than once but under ten times. The chain links TRBV29-1 to TRBJ1-2, with a tentative D call TRBD1 (5 bases). The CDR3 runs to 15 residues. Germline lookup yields CDR1 SQVTM and CDR2 ANQGSEA. V lost 6 bases to trimming and J lost 4 bases, with 21 bases between them. DNA of the CDR3: TGCAGCGTCGGGGTGGGGGTAGGGTTTTCCTATGGCTACACCTTC. As protein: CSVGVGVGFSYGYTF. The full variable domain, its missing parts supplied by reference TRBV29-1 and TRBJ1-2, is SAVISQKPSRDICQRGTSLTIQCQVDSQVTMMFWYRQQPGQSLTLIATANQGSEATYESGFVIDKFPISRPNLTFSTLTVSNMSPEDSSIYLCSVGVGVGFSYGYTFGSGTRLTVV.

This chain joins TRBV5-6 and TRBJ1-1, with 9 bases identical to TRBD1. The CDR3 runs 14 residues. V was clipped by 5 bases and J by 3 bases; unmatched bases: 5. The germline gives CDR1 SGHDT, CDR2 YYEEEE. The DNA for the CDR3 is TGTGCCAGCAGAAATTGGGACAGGGACACTGAAGCTTTCTTT. Its translation: CASRNWDRDTEAFF.

The chain links TRBV27 to TRBJ2-2, with D tentatively TRBD1 (7 bases). This CDR3 has 20 amino acids. Germline CDR1 and CDR2: MNHEY and SMNVEV (reference sequence). The V gene lost 6 bases and the J gene lost 1 base, with 27 bases spanning the gap. CDR3 coding DNA: TGTGCCAGCAGCGGGCTCTCAGGGGGGAGAGTAACGAGGAACACCGGGGAGCTGTTTTTT. Protein: CASSGLSGGRVTRNTGELFF.

This sequence joins TRBV19 and TRBJ2-7; 12 bases are shared with TRBD1. This CDR3 contains 16 residues. The V gene's germline CDR1 is LNHDA and CDR2 SQIVND (reference sequence). Trimming at V came to 0 bases and at J to 9 bases, leaving 9 bases not matched to a gene. The DNA of the CDR3 is TGTGCCAGTAGTATAGACGCCGGGACAGGGGGCATCGGGCAGTACTTC. This codes for CASSIDAGTGGIGQYF.

V usage is TRBV19 and J usage is TRBJ2-7; D is possibly TRBD2 (6 bases). Germline values: CDR1 LNHDA, CDR2 SQIVND (reference sequence). The CDR3 totals 15 residues. Trimming left V 5 bases short and J 4 bases short, with 18 bases between. The CDR3 DNA is TGTGCCAGTAGTCCCCAAAGTGCGGGACCATACGAGCAGTACTTC. It is translated as CASSPQSAGPYEQYF.